This T cell receptor beta chain was sequenced during a study of cytomegalovirus exposure and HLA in healthy donors. For the study at large: Earlier sequencing of some 190 million T cells yielded 100 million to 140 million unique TCR beta sequences.

Broader study findings: Cytomegalovirus association was assigned to around 150 TCR beta chains.

As regards this clone: Antigen unknown.

Healthy bone marrow donors supplied every sample. The CDR3 is 15 residues long. Germline V gene sequence: CDR1 MNHNS, CDR2 SASEGT. The V gene lost 10 bases and the J gene lost 6 bases, with 22 bases spanning the gap. Primers: 60 Vbeta forward and 13 Jbeta reverse. Clones were sequenced by immunoSEQ multiplex PCR, and TCRdb holds only the in-frame ones, with some missing. Of 200,000 to 250,000 clones in the sample, more than 60% were seen once. This receptor was taken from a woman in her sixties in good health and CMV-seropositive. This rearrangement joins TRBV6-1 to TRBJ1-3; D not resolved. Source material: PBMCs. The CDR3 reads CATKLGPENVNTIYF. The CDR3 DNA sequence: TGTGCCACCAAGTTGGGCCCAGAAAACGTAAACACCATATATTTT.